This TCR beta chain was obtained from a study of blood T cell repertoires in COVID-19. Overall study: Italy, Spain and the United States were the sources of the convalescent and acute COVID-19 samples. T cells, B-cell-depleted T cells, or PBMCs provided the cDNA or gDNA that served as material.

Germline CDR1 reads GTSNPN; CDR2 reads SVGIG (reference sequence). Trimming removed 0 bases from V and 0 bases from J, with 8 bases in between. The CDR3 consists of 14 residues. Original processing methods: Reference gene primer amplification in the assay estimated nucleated cell counts. The repertoire was sequenced with immunoSEQ multiplex PCR; TCRdb's copy has only in-frame clones and lacks some. V and J calls and clone size are as listed in that table; D and trimming were resolved from the DNA. This sample has roughly 240,000 clones; around 88% occur once, and the top ten carry about 3%. This chain links TRBV30 with TRBJ1-1; D is uncertain. The sequence was collected from a woman in her thirties who had recovered from COVID-19. The sample taken for sequencing was peripheral blood. In nucleotides, the CDR3 is TGTGCCTGGAGTGTAGCCGCACTGAACACTGAAGCTTTCTTT. Amino acid sequence: CAWSVAALNTEAFF.